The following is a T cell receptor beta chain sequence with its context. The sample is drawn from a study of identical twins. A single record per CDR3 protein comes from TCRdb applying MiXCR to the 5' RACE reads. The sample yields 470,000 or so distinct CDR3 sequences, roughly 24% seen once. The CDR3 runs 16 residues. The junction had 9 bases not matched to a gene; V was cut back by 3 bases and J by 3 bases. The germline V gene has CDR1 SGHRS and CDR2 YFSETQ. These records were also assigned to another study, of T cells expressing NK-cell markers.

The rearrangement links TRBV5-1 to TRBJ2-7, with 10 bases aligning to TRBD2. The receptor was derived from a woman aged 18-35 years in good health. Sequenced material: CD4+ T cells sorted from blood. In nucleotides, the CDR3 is TGCGCCAGCAGCTGGACCTGGACTAGCGGCCGCTACGAGCAGTACTTC. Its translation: CASSWTWTSGRYEQYF.